Below are 17 T cell receptor beta chains sequenced from a single sample in a study of control samples from healthy donors and cancer patients. Assay used: immunoSEQ multiplex PCR; TCRdb lists only in-frame clones, some missing. Of about 70,000 clones listed, roughly 84% are singletons. The material sequenced was blood. The receptors stem from a man in his forties or fifties in good health.

The rearrangement joins TRBV13 to TRBJ2-5; 8 nucleotides line up with TRBD2. The V gene end was trimmed by 4 bases and the J gene end by 7 bases; junction bases not matched to a gene: 5. Germline V CDR1 and CDR2: PRHDT, FYEKMQ (reference sequence). There are 13 residues in the CDR3. This CDR3 is CASSYGRGGTQYF. The DNA for the CDR3 is TGTGCCAGCAGCTACGGGAGGGGGGGGACCCAGTACTTC.

V gene TRBV5-4 combines with J gene TRBJ2-7; D could derive from TRBD1 or TRBD2 (5 bases each). V was clipped by 0 bases and J by 5 bases, with 6 bases between them. The CDR3 is 12 residues long. Germline lookup yields CDR1 SGHNT and CDR2 YYREEE (reference sequence). The DNA for the CDR3 is TGTGCCAGCAGCTTGGGGGGACACGAGCAGTACTTC. It specifies CASSLGGHEQYF.

This chain uses TRBV9 with TRBJ1-3, with D tentatively TRBD1 (6 bases). This CDR3 is 16 amino acids long. Germline loops: CDR1 SGDLS, CDR2 YYNGEE. Trimming cost V 5 bases and J 0 bases, with 15 bases left between them. This CDR3 reads CASSAPGAHSGNTIYF. CDR3 DNA: TGTGCCAGCAGTGCGCCGGGGGCTCACTCTGGAAACACCATATATTTT.

V is TRBV12-3 or TRBV12-4 and J is TRBJ2-7; TRBD1 aligns across 11 bases. Trimming at V came to 10 bases and at J to 4 bases, leaving 6 bases not matched to a gene. The CDR3 is made up of 13 amino acids. The CDR3 region is CATSGQGVYEQYF. DNA for the CDR3: TGTGCCACCTCGGGACAGGGGGTATACGAGCAGTACTTC.

On this clone itself: An end of the junction differs from the germline gene, which may be a read error. The chain carries TRBV9 and TRBJ2-3; 9 bases line up with TRBD2. The CDR3 runs to 17 residues. Germline values: CDR1 SGDLS, CDR2 YYNGEE. The CDR3 region is CASSVVLEGTSIDTQYF. The DNA of the CDR3 is TGTGCCAGCAGCGTAGTGCTTGAAGGGACTAGCATAGATACGCAGTATTTT.

This chain links TRBV9 with TRBJ1-1; D is possibly TRBD1 (5 bases). Trimming left V 1 base short and J 6 bases short, with 16 bases between. The CDR3 has 15 amino acids. Germline CDR1 reads SGDLS; CDR2 reads YYNGEE. Here the CDR3 reads CASSVRGGEGSEAFF. The CDR3, as DNA: TGTGCCAGCAGCGTAAGAGGAGGGGAGGGGTCTGAAGCTTTCTTT.

This clone appeared a few times. The chain carries TRBV6-2 or TRBV6-3 and TRBJ2-1; D call uncertain. The germline gives CDR1 MNHEY, CDR2 SVGEGT. This CDR3 region has 13 residues. V lost 5 bases and J lost 3, with 8 bases in between. The CDR3 loop is CASSKDHYNEQFF. In nucleotides, the CDR3 is TGTGCCAGCAGTAAGGACCACTACAATGAGCAGTTCTTC.

This clone showed up just a few times. V is TRBV9 and J is TRBJ1-4; TRBD1 is a possible D gene (6 bases). Germline CDR1 reads SGDLS; CDR2 reads YYNGEE. Deletions cut 1 base from V and 7 bases from J, with 14 bases between. The CDR3 contains 15 residues. The chain's CDR3 is CASSVSGGRGEKLFF. CDR3 DNA: TGTGCCAGCAGCGTATCGGGGGGGCGAGGTGAAAAACTGTTTTTT.

This chain links TRBV4-3 with TRBJ2-3, with D tentatively TRBD2 (7 bases). Germline CDR1 is LGHNA and CDR2 is YSLEER. The V end was cut by 4 bases, the J end by 6 bases, with 23 bases between. This CDR3 has 17 amino acids. The CDR3 DNA is TGCGCCAGCAGCCGCAACAAGGGGGGGCTCCCACATGATACGCAGTATTTT. This gives the protein CASSRNKGGLPHDTQYF.

The CDR3, as DNA: TGTGCCAGCAGTGAGTTTACTGAAGCTTTCTTT. Its protein product is CASSEFTEAFF. The V call is TRBV25-1, the J call TRBJ1-1; D unclear. Germline CDR1 and CDR2: MGHDK and SYGVNS. The V end lost 3 bases, the J end lost 5 bases, and 4 bases lay between the germline ends. This CDR3 has 11 amino acids.

The CDR3 DNA sequence: TGTGCCAGCAGCCAAGTAGGGAGCGACAATGAGCAGTTCTTC. Protein sequence: CASSQVGSDNEQFF. The chain carries TRBV14 and TRBJ2-1; perhaps TRBD2 as D (5 bases). The CDR3 totals 14 residues. Trimming stripped 1 base from V and 5 bases from J, with 9 bases between. Germline V gene data show CDR1 as SGHDN and CDR2 as FVKESK.

The V and J genes are TRBV6-1 and TRBJ2-2; TRBD1 matches at 9 bases. Germline trimming cut 2 bases from V and 6 bases from J; bases unmatched to any gene: 13. Germline assignment: CDR1 MNHNS and CDR2 SASEGT. This CDR3 contains 18 residues. The CDR3 is CASSETLPGQGRSGELFF. The CDR3 region has the DNA TGTGCCAGCAGTGAAACCCTACCGGGACAGGGTCGCTCCGGGGAGCTGTTTTTT.

This chain connects TRBV19 to TRBJ1-2; possible D gene TRBD1, 6 bases. CDR1 LNHDA and CDR2 SQIVND come from the germline V gene (reference sequence). This CDR3 has 14 residues. Trimming removed 11 bases from V and 0 bases from J, with 16 bases in between. CDR3: CACKKQGANYGYTF. CDR3 coding DNA: TGTGCCTGCAAAAAACAGGGAGCTAACTATGGCTACACCTTC.

The CDR3 reads CASSQDHGKEQYF. CDR3 bases: TGCGCCAGCAGCCAAGATCACGGGAAGGAGCAGTACTTC. The chain joins TRBV4-3 to TRBJ2-7; D might be TRBD2 (5 bases). Trimming left V 0 bases short and J 7 bases short, with 10 bases between. Germline V gene lookup returns CDR1 LGHNA and CDR2 YSLEER. CDR3 size: 13 residues.

V usage is TRBV19 and J usage is TRBJ2-3, with 12 nucleotides matching TRBD2. In germline, CDR1 is LNHDA, CDR2 SQIVND (reference sequence). V gave up 8 bases and J gave up 4 bases; unmatched junction bases: 7. The CDR3 has 15 amino acids. CDR3 nucleotide sequence: TGTGCCAGTCAAGAGCTAGCGGGGGGGGCAGATACGCAGTATTTT. Translation gives CASQELAGGADTQYF.

This clone was counted a single time. The chain employs TRBV4-2 and TRBJ2-3; 11 nucleotides align to TRBD2. Per germline, CDR1 LGHNA and CDR2 YNFKEQ. The CDR3 has 16 residues. The trim removed 5 bases at V and 5 bases at J, leaving 9 bases unmatched. CDR3 DNA sequence: TGTGCCAGCAGCTCCAAACTCGGGACTAGCGGAGATACGCAGTATTTT. Its protein is CASSSKLGTSGDTQYF.

V gene TRBV6-2 or TRBV6-3 combines with J gene TRBJ2-2, with 7 bases identical to TRBD2. CDR1 is MNHEY, CDR2 SVGEGT, per germline. V gave up 9 bases and J gave up 4 bases; unmatched junction bases: 5. The CDR3 has 13 residues. CDR3 region: CASSGFSTGELFF. The CDR3 bases are TGTGCCAGTAGCGGGTTCAGCACCGGGGAGCTGTTTTTT.